The 5 T cell receptor beta chains below were found in one sample sequenced in a study of shared clonotypes between healthy human individuals. TCRdb keeps only in-frame clones here, not all; method: immunoSEQ multiplex PCR. The sample contains approximately 440,000 clones, 60% to 80% of which appear only once. The sample taken for sequencing was PBMCs. All receptors come from a woman aged 40 to 49 in good health. Some clones in this sample may be carry-over from other donors' samples.

This clone was counted once. The chain uses TRBV30 and TRBJ2-7, with 9 bases matching TRBD1. The germline V gene encodes CDR1 GTSNPN and CDR2 SVGIG (reference sequence). The CDR3 extends over 13 amino acids. Losses at the gene ends were 4 bases for V and 2 bases for J; bases not matched to a gene: 3. The CDR3 region is CAWNGQGTYEQYF. In nucleotides, the CDR3 is TGTGCCTGGAATGGACAGGGGACCTACGAGCAGTACTTC.

V and J are TRBV5-5 and TRBJ1-1, with 7 bases lining up with TRBD1. The V gene end was trimmed by 1 base and the J gene end by 9 bases; junction bases not matched to a gene: 3. Germline CDR1 SGHKS, CDR2 YYEKEE (reference sequence). This CDR3 is 12 amino acids long. The CDR3 nucleotides are TGTGCCAGCAGCTTGTGGGACAGACAAGCTTTCTTT. This codes for CASSLWDRQAFF.

J is TRBJ2-3 and V is TRBV4-2; tentative D call: TRBD2 (7 bases). Germline V gene lookup returns CDR1 LGHNA and CDR2 YNFKEQ. V was pared by 3 bases and J by 6 bases, with 13 bases between. This CDR3 is 14 amino acids long. The CDR3 DNA follows: TGTGCCAGCAGCCATGGGGGGGCGCAGGATACGCAGTATTTT. Protein: CASSHGGAQDTQYF.

This clone was observed a single time. The chain employs TRBV5-1 and TRBJ2-7; the D gene could be TRBD1 or TRBD2 (5 bases each). CDR3 size: 13 residues. The germline V gene has CDR1 SGHRS and CDR2 YFSETQ. V shed 4 bases and J shed 6 bases, with 14 bases lying between them. The CDR3 coding sequence is TGCGCCAGCAGCGGGGGATTCGGCGGCGAGCAGTACTTC. Its protein is CASSGGFGGEQYF.

On this clone itself: Since a much larger clone is just one base distant, this may be a read error. Different DNA sequences within this sample yield the same CDR3. V is TRBV6-5 and J is TRBJ1-5; a possible D gene is TRBD1 (6 bases). The germline V gene encodes CDR1 MNHEY and CDR2 SVGAGI. The CDR3 has 16 amino acids. CDR3: CASSYSTGYSNQPQHF. CDR3 DNA sequence: TGTGCCAGCAGCTACTCGACAGGCTATAGCAATCAGCCCCAGCATTTT.